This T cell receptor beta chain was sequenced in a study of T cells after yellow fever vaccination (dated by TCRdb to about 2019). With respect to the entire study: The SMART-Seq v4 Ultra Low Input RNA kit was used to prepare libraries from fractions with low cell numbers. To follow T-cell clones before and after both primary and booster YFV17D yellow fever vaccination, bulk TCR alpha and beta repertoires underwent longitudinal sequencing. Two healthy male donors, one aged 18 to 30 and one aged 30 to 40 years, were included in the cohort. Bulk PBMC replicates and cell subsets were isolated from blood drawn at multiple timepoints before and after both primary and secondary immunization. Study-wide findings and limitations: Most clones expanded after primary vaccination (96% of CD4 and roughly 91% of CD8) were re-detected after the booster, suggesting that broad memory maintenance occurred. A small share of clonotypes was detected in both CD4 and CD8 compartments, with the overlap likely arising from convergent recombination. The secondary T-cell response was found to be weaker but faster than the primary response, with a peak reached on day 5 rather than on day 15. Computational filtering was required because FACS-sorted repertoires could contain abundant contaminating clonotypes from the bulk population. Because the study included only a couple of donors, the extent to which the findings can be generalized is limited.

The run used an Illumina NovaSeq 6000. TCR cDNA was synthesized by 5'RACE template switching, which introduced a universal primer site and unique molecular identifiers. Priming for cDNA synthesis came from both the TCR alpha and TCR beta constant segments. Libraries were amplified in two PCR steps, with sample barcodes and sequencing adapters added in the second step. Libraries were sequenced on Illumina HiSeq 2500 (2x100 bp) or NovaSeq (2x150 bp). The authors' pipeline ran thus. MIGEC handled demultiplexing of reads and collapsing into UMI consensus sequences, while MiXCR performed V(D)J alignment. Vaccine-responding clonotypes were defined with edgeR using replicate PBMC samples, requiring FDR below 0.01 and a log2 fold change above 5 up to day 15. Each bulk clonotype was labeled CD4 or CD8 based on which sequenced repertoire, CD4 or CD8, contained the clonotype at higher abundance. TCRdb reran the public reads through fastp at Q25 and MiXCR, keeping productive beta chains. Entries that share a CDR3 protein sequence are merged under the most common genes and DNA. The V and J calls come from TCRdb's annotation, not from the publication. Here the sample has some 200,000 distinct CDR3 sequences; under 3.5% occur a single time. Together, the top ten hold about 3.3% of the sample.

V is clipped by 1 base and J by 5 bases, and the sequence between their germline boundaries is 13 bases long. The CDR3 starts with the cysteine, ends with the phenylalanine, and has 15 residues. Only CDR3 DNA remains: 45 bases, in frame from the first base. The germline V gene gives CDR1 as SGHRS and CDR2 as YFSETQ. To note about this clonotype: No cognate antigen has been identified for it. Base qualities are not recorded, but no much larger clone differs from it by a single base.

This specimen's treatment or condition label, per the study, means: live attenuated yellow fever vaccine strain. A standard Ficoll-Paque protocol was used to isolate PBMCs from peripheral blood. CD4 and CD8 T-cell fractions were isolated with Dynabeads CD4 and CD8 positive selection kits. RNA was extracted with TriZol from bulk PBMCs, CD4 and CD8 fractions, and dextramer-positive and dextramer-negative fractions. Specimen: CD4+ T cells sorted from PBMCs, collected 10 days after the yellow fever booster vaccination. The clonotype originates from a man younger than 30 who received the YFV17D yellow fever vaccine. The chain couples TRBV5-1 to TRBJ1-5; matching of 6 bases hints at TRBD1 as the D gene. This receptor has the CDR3 CASSLWGASDQPQHF. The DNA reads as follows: TGCGCCAGCAGCTTGTGGGGGGCGTCGGATCAGCCCCAGCATTTT. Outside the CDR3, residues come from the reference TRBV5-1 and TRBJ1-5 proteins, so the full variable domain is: KAGVTQTPRYLIKTRGQQVTLSCSPISGHRSVSWYQQTPGQGLQFLFEYFSETQRNKGNFPGRFSGRQFSNSRSEMNVSTLELGDSALYLCASSLWGASDQPQHFGDGTRLSIL.